These 27 T cell receptor beta chains originate from one sample sequenced in a study of cytomegalovirus exposure and HLA in healthy donors. The PCR was carried out with 60 Vbeta primers and 13 Jbeta primers. Data came from immunoSEQ multiplex PCR; TCRdb stores just in-frame clones and leaves some out. The sample contains roughly 100,000 clones, around 69% of which appear only once. The sequencing sample was made of PBMCs. All receptors come from a woman between 55 and 75 years old in good health and CMV-seropositive.

This chain links TRBV18 with TRBJ2-3; tentatively, D is TRBD1 (5 bases). The ends were cut back, 3 bases at V and 4 bases at J, with 11 bases in the middle. Germline V lookup: CDR1 KGHSH, CDR2 LQKENI. CDR3 size: 14 residues. DNA for the CDR3: TGTGCCAGCTCACCCCCAACAGGTTCAGATACGCAGTATTTT. Its protein is CASSPPTGSDTQYF.

V and J are TRBV6-5 and TRBJ2-2, with D unclear. The CDR3 is 14 amino acids. CDR1 and CDR2 from the germline V gene are MNHEY and SVGAGI. V dropped 8 bases and J dropped 1 base, with 11 bases sitting between them. CDR3 residues: CASGSELNTGELFF. The CDR3 DNA sequence: TGTGCCAGCGGTTCGGAGCTGAACACCGGGGAGCTGTTTTTT.

J is TRBJ2-7 and V is TRBV28; 7 bases fit TRBD1. Germline CDR1 is MDHEN and CDR2 is SYDVKM. V lost 5 bases to trimming and J lost 2 bases; unmatched junction nucleotides: 9. This CDR3 is 15 amino acids long. This CDR3 reads CASSTTGTATYEQYF. The CDR3 nucleotides are TGTGCCAGCAGTACGACTGGGACAGCCACCTACGAGCAGTACTTC.

The CDR3 nucleotides are TGTGCCAGCCGACGACTAGCGGGAGACACCGGGGAGCTGTTTTTT. It translates to CASRRLAGDTGELFF. V and J are TRBV7-3 and TRBJ2-2, with TRBD2 matching 12 bases. The V and J ends lost 8 bases and 3 bases, in that order; junction bases with no gene match: 4. Looked up from germline, CDR1 is SGHTA and CDR2 is FQGTGA. This CDR3 comprises 15 residues.

The gene calls are TRBV5-6 and TRBJ2-7; perhaps TRBD1 as D (5 bases). CDR3 length: 15 amino acids. Germline V gene sequence: CDR1 SGHDT, CDR2 YYEEEE. Trimming stripped 5 bases from V and 7 bases from J, with 22 bases between. Written as DNA, the CDR3 is TGTGCCAGCAGGGCTGGCAGGGCGATTGAGAGAGAGCAGTACTTC. This sequence encodes CASRAGRAIEREQYF.

The chain combines TRBV7-2 with TRBJ2-1; 9 nucleotides agree with TRBD1. V trimming: 4 bases; J trimming: 10 bases; junction bases outside the gene matches: 11. The CDR3 is 15 amino acids. Per the germline V gene, CDR1 is SGHTA and CDR2 is FQGNSA. This chain's CDR3 is CASSSDGTGFREQFF. CDR3 in DNA: TGTGCCAGCAGCTCCGACGGGACAGGGTTCAGAGAGCAGTTCTTC.

The chain carries TRBV2 and TRBJ1-5; perhaps TRBD1 as D (6 bases). The CDR3 length is 16 residues. Looked up from germline, CDR1 is SNHLY and CDR2 is FYNNEI. The germline V and J ends were trimmed by 2 bases and 3 bases, with 14 bases remaining between them. In DNA, the CDR3 is TGTGCCAGCAGTGAAAGAGGGGGATTAATCAATCAGCCCCAGCATTTT. It translates to CASSERGGLINQPQHF.

Only a few counts were recorded for this clone. CDR3 DNA: TGTGCCAGCTGTCGACAGGGGGAGAACACTGAAGCTTTCTTT. Protein product: CASCRQGENTEAFF. The V and J genes are TRBV7-9 and TRBJ1-1; 9 nucleotides line up with TRBD1. The CDR3 extends over 14 amino acids. Trimming cost V 8 bases and J 1 base; bases outside gene matches: 5. Germline CDR1 is SEHNR and CDR2 is FQNEAQ (reference sequence).

This clone was recorded a few times. The V gene is TRBV4-1, the J gene TRBJ1-4; 7 bases align to TRBD1. Losses at the gene ends were 1 base for V and 7 bases for J; bases not matched to a gene: 15. Germline assignment: CDR1 MGHRA and CDR2 YSYEKL. This CDR3 is built from 18 residues. The CDR3 DNA follows: TGCGCCAGCAGCCAAGTACTTGGTCGCGGACAGGCAAGTGAAAAACTGTTTTTT. Protein: CASSQVLGRGQASEKLFF.

This chain uses TRBV6-5 with TRBJ1-1; TRBD1 agrees at 11 bases. The junction had 14 bases not matched to a gene; V was cut back by 6 bases and J by 11 bases. The germline V gene has CDR1 MNHEY and CDR2 SVGAGI. CDR3 size: 15 residues. The CDR3 DNA reads as TGTGCCAGCAGCCAACCGCGCCGGACAGGGGGCCGGGCTTTCTTT. Protein product: CASSQPRRTGGRAFF.

V is TRBV14 and J is TRBJ2-1; D not certain. CDR3 length equals 15 residues. Trimming removed 3 bases at V and 3 bases at J, with 12 bases between. Germline CDR1 is SGHDN and CDR2 is FVKESK. The CDR3 loop is CASSQSGSGYNEQFF. The DNA for the CDR3 is TGTGCCAGCAGCCAGTCAGGTTCTGGCTACAATGAGCAGTTCTTC.

The rearrangement uses TRBV13 and TRBJ1-2; the D gene is possibly TRBD1 (6 bases). CDR1 PRHDT and CDR2 FYEKMQ come from the germline V gene (reference sequence). The CDR3 is 15 residues long. The germline V and J ends were trimmed by 0 bases and 2 bases, with 10 bases remaining between them. The chain's CDR3 is CASSLGGQRNYGYTF. The DNA for the CDR3 is TGTGCCAGCAGCTTAGGCGGACAGCGGAACTATGGCTACACCTTC.

CDR3 coding DNA: TGTGCCAGCTCACAGACAGATGAAAAACTGTTTTTT. As protein: CASSQTDEKLFF. This rearrangement joins TRBV18 to TRBJ1-4, with D maybe TRBD1 (5 bases). This CDR3 contains 12 residues. Germline V gene sequence: CDR1 KGHSH, CDR2 LQKENI. With 4 bases removed from V and 6 bases from J, the gap between germline ends came to 6 bases.

Regarding this clone: Other DNA variants within this sample encode the same CDR3. J is TRBJ1-2 and V is TRBV2; D not certain. Germline V gene lookup returns CDR1 SNHLY and CDR2 FYNNEI. The CDR3 extends over 12 amino acids. Deletions cut 1 base from V and 8 bases from J, with 8 bases between. The CDR3 protein is CASSEERYGYTF. CDR3 sequence (DNA): TGTGCCAGCAGTGAAGAGCGCTACGGCTACACCTTC.

CDR3: CASSPVEGSGLYEQYF. The DNA for the CDR3 is TGTGCCAGCAGCCCAGTAGAAGGATCAGGTCTCTACGAGCAGTACTTC. The chain has TRBV7-9 and TRBJ2-7, with unresolved D. The CDR3 is 16 amino acids. Germline V CDR1 and CDR2: SEHNR, FQNEAQ (reference sequence). V lost 5 bases and J lost 3, with 20 bases in between. Complete variable domain (other parts from reference TRBV7-9 and TRBJ2-7): DTGVSQNPRHKITKRGQNVTFRCDPISEHNRLYWYRQTLGQGPEFLTYFQNEAQLEKSRLLSDRFSAERPKGSFSTLEIQRTEQGDSAMYLCASSPVEGSGLYEQYFGPGTRLTVT.

CDR3 amino acids: CAAGRENTEAFF. The CDR3, as DNA: TGTGCTGCGGGGCGGGAGAACACTGAAGCTTTCTTT. The gene calls are TRBV30 and TRBJ1-1; D perhaps matches TRBD1 (5 bases). The CDR3 length is 12 residues. The germline CDR1 and CDR2 sequences are GTSNPN and SVGIG (reference sequence).

J is TRBJ1-1 and V is TRBV7-9; 7 bases agree with TRBD1. V lost 6 bases and J lost 4; bases outside the gene matches: 8. Germline V gene lookup returns CDR1 SEHNR and CDR2 FQNEAQ (reference sequence). CDR3 length: 14 amino acids. The CDR3 nucleotides are TGTGCCAGCAGGAGGGACAGAGGAACCACTGAAGCTTTCTTT. Its translation: CASRRDRGTTEAFF.

V gene TRBV6-1 combines with J gene TRBJ1-2; a weak D match, TRBD1 (5 bases). The CDR3 contains 15 residues. From germline, CDR1 is MNHNS and CDR2 SASEGT. Between the trimmed V and J ends, which lost 3 bases and 4 bases, there was a span of 15 bases. DNA of the CDR3: TGTGCCAGCAGTGAGGGGCCCGCGTCCTCCTATGGCTACACCTTC. Translating gives CASSEGPASSYGYTF.

The chain carries TRBV7-3 and TRBJ2-7, with a weak D call TRBD1 (6 bases). Germline V gives CDR1 SGHTA, CDR2 FQGTGA. Trimming took off 5 bases at V and 5 bases at J, with 10 bases between the two ends. The CDR3 is 12 amino acids. The CDR3 reads CASSREGDEQYF. The CDR3, as DNA: TGTGCCAGCAGCCGTGAGGGGGACGAGCAGTACTTC. The full variable domain, completed using reference TRBV7-3 and TRBJ2-7, is GAGVSQTPSNKVTEKGKYVELRCDPISGHTALYWYRQSLGQGPEFLIYFQGTGAADDSGLPNDRFFAVRPEGSVSTLKIQRTERGDSAVYLCASSREGDEQYFGPGTRLTVT.

V usage is TRBV29-1 and J usage is TRBJ2-1; perhaps TRBD2 as D (6 bases). CDR3 length: 12 residues. The V end was cut by 4 bases, the J end by 7 bases, with 11 bases between. The germline V gene has CDR1 SQVTM and CDR2 ANQGSEA. The CDR3 bases are TGCAGCGTTGGGTGGAGGGAAAATGAGCAGTTCTTC. Its protein is CSVGWRENEQFF.

This clone was counted a few times. This rearrangement joins TRBV5-4 to TRBJ1-2; 7 nucleotides match TRBD1. The CDR3 loop spans 16 amino acids. Per germline, CDR1 SGHNT and CDR2 YYREEE (reference sequence). Trimming removed 0 bases from V and 5 bases from J; junction bases left unmatched: 10. CDR3 coding DNA: TGTGCCAGCAGCTTGGGCACAGGGGACGAAGGTTATGGCTACACCTTC. Encoded protein: CASSLGTGDEGYGYTF.

The sample holds a few counts of this clone. The rearrangement uses TRBV11-1 and TRBJ1-2, with TRBD1 matching over 9 bases. V trimming: 7 bases; J trimming: 4 bases; junction bases outside the gene matches: 10. CDR1 and CDR2 (germline): SGHAT, FQDESV (reference sequence). The CDR3 contains 15 residues. For the CDR3, the DNA is TGTGCCAGCAACACCGGGACAGGGTTGGCCTATGGCTACACCTTC. Translated: CASNTGTGLAYGYTF.

This chain links TRBV11-2 with TRBJ2-7; TRBD1 might be the D (6 bases). CDR1 and CDR2 (germline): SGHAT, FQNNGV. Between the trimmed V and J ends, which lost 5 bases and 1 base, there was a span of 12 bases. There are 14 residues in the CDR3. CDR3 residues: CASSPDRLSYEQYF. CDR3 nucleotides: TGTGCCAGCAGCCCAGACAGGTTGTCCTACGAGCAGTACTTC.

A few counts support this clone. The chain joins TRBV19 to TRBJ2-7; possible D gene TRBD2, 5 bases. The CDR3 runs 14 residues. Per the germline V gene, CDR1 is LNHDA and CDR2 is SQIVND (reference sequence). V was shortened by 1 base and J by 5 bases, with 12 bases between the two germline ends. In DNA form, the CDR3 reads TGTGCCAGTAGTATAGGTCCCGGGATCCACGAGCAGTACTTC. Encoded protein: CASSIGPGIHEQYF.

The gene calls are TRBV7-3 and TRBJ2-1, with 8 bases lining up with TRBD2. V lost 1 base to trimming and J lost 8 bases; unmatched junction nucleotides: 7. This CDR3 has 15 amino acids. CDR1 is SGHTA, CDR2 FQGTGA, per germline. CDR3 in DNA: TGTGCCAGCAGCTTAAGGCAAGCGGGAGCGGATGAGCAGTTCTTC. Its translation: CASSLRQAGADEQFF.

The rearrangement links TRBV29-1 to TRBJ2-1; D is possibly TRBD2 (6 bases). CDR1 SQVTM and CDR2 ANQGSEA come from the germline V gene. CDR3 size: 12 residues. Trimming cost V 0 bases and J 7 bases, with 7 bases left between them. Here the CDR3 reads CSVEEGGNEQFF. The CDR3 DNA is TGCAGCGTTGAAGAAGGAGGGAATGAGCAGTTCTTC.

The chain couples TRBV10-3 to TRBJ1-4; 8 bases line up with TRBD1. The CDR3 is 14 residues long. The V segment lost 7 bases and the J segment 6 bases; nucleotides outside the gene matches: 7. The germline gives CDR1 ENHRY, CDR2 SYGVKD. The CDR3 coding sequence is TGTGCCATCAAAATTCAGGGGGCGCATGAAAAACTGTTTTTT. Translation: CAIKIQGAHEKLFF.